This TCR beta chain appears in the sequencing data of a study of blood T cell repertoires in COVID-19. Study details: The study drew acute and convalescent COVID-19 samples from the United States, Italy and Spain. T cells, B-cell-depleted T cells, or PBMCs provided the cDNA or gDNA that served as material.

This clone was picked up one time. The data were produced by immunoSEQ multiplex PCR, yet TCRdb's version contains in-frame clones alone and is incomplete. The table shows some 50,000 clones, with 89% occurring only once. The specimen sequenced was peripheral blood. This TCR derives from a man aged 55 to 70 with acute or convalescent COVID-19.

Written as DNA, the CDR3 is TGTGCCAGCAGCCCAGGGACAGGCAGCTCCTACGAGCAGTACTTC. Residues: CASSPGTGSSYEQYF. This rearrangement joins TRBV5-8 to TRBJ2-7; 8 bases map to TRBD1. Germline CDR1 SGHTS, CDR2 YDEGEE. Trimming took 4 bases from V and 0 from J; bases not matched to a gene: 6. The CDR3 extends over 15 amino acids.